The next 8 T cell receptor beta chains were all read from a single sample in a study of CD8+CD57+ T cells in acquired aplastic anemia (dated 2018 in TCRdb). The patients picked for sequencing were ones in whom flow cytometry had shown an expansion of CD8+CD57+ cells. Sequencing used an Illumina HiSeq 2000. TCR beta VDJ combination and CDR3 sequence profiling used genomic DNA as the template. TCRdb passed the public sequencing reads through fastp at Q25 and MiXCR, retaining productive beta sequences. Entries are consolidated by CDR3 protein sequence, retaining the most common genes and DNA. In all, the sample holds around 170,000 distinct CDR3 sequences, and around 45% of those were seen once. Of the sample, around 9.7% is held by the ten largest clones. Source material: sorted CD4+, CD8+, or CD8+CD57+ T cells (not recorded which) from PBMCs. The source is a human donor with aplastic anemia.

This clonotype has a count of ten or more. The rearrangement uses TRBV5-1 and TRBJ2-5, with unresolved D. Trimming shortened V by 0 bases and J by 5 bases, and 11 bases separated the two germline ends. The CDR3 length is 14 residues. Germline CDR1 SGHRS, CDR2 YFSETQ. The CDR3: CASSLATVRETQYF. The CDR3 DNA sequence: TGCGCCAGCAGCTTGGCAACCGTACGGGAGACCCAGTACTTC.

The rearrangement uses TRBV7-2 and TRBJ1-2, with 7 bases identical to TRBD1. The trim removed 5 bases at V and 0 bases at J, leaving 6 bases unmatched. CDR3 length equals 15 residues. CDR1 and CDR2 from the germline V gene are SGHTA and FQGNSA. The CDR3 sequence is CASSVGTEPNYGYTF. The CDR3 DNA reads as TGTGCCAGCAGCGTGGGGACAGAGCCTAACTATGGCTACACCTTC.

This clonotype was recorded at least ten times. CDR3 sequence (DNA): TGCAGTGCTAGAGATACAGGCCTGTACACTGAAGCTTTCTTT. Translation gives CSARDTGLYTEAFF. This chain joins TRBV20-1 and TRBJ1-1, with D possibly TRBD1 on 5 matching bases. CDR1 DFQATT and CDR2 SNEGSKA come from the germline V gene (reference sequence). With 0 bases removed from V and 3 bases from J, the gap between germline ends came to 11 bases. CDR3 size: 14 residues.

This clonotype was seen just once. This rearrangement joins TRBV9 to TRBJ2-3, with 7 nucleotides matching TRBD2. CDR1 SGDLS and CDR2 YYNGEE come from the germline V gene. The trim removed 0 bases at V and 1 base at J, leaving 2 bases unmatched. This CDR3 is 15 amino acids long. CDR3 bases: TGTGCCAGCAGCGTAGACACTAGCGGCACAGATACGCAGTATTTT. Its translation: CASSVDTSGTDTQYF. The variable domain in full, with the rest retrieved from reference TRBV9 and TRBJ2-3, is DSGVTQTPKHLITATGQRVTLRCSPRSGDLSVYWYQQSLDQGLQFLIQYYNGEERAKGNILERFSAQQFPDLHSELNLSSLELGDSALYFCASSVDTSGTDTQYFGPGTRLTVL.

This chain's CDR3 is CASSSRLAGGMDTQYF. The CDR3 DNA reads TGTGCCAGCAGCTCTAGACTAGCGGGAGGTATGGATACGCAGTATTTT. The J gene is TRBJ2-3, the V gene TRBV7-8, with TRBD2 identical over 13 bases. With 4 bases clipped from V and 6 bases from J, the junction kept 7 bases outside the gene matches. CDR3 length: 16 amino acids. CDR1 is SGHVS and CDR2 is FQNEAQ in the germline V gene.

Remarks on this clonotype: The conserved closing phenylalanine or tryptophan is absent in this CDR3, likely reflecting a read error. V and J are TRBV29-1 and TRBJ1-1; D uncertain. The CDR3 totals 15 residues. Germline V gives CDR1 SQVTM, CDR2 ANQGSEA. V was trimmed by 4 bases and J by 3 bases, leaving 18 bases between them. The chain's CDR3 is CSVVIHGGVDTEAFL. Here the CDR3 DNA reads TGCAGCGTTGTAATACACGGCGGGGTAGACACTGAAGCTTTCCTT.

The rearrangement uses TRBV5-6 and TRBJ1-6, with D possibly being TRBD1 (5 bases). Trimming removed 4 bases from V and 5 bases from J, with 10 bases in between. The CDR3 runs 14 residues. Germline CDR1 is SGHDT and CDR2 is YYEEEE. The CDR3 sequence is CASSQGLDNSPLHF. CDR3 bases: TGTGCCAGCAGCCAGGGACTGGATAATTCACCCCTCCACTTT.

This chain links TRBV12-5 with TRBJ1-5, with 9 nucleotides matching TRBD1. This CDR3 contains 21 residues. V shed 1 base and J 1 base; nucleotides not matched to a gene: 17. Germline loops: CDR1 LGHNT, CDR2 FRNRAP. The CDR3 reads CASGLADDPGTGKRSNQPQHF. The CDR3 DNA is TGTGCTAGTGGTTTGGCTGACGATCCCGGGACAGGGAAACGAAGCAATCAGCCCCAGCATTTT.